This T cell receptor (beta chain) is drawn from a study of beta chain features in type 1 diabetes. Findings and caveats of the study: The naive, central memory and Treg TCRB repertoires looked more alike in patients than they did in healthy donors. Shorter TCRB CDR3s, moderately but significantly so, were found in Type 1 diabetes patients in all four CD4+ subsets.

The junction had 9 bases not matched to a gene; V was cut back by 6 bases and J by 4 bases. Germline values: CDR1 SNHLY, CDR2 FYNNEI. CDR3 length: 16 amino acids. All of the isolated RNA was reverse transcribed, so expressed TCRB transcripts were sequenced. Sequencing used immunoSEQ multiplex PCR; TCRdb keeps in-frame clones, though not all of them. The sample records almost 350,000 clones, roughly 9% being singletons. Only a few counts were recorded for this clone. Its antigen remains unknown. This sequence was found in a man younger than 45 with type 1 diabetes. Input material: central memory CD4+ T cells from blood. The chain carries TRBV2 and TRBJ1-1; 12 positions agree with TRBD1. CDR3 nucleotides: TGTGCCAGCAGACCCCCGGGACAGGGGGCGGGCACTGAAGCTTTCTTT. This encodes CASRPPGQGAGTEAFF.